The rows below give T cell receptor beta chains drawn from one sample of a study of tumor-infiltrating lymphocytes in glioblastoma multiforme. TCRdb analysed the multiplex PCR reads with MiXCR anew, one entry per CDR3 protein. The table has fewer than 15,000 distinct CDR3 sequences, 60% to 65% seen once. Sequencing used brain tumor tissue. The receptors here all came from a male donor with glioblastoma. Both conserved end residues are part of each CDR3. D genes are given only for firm matches. Expanded clones are given a class, and other clones once, few, many or no size at all.

abundance	d_gene	len	v_gene	j_gene	CDR3aa	CDR3nt
.	.	15	TRBV6-1	TRBJ2-7	CASSGRLEKAYEQYF	TGTGCCAGCAGTGGACGGCTAGAGAAGGCCTACGAGCAGTACTTC
.	.	13	TRBV20-1	TRBJ2-3	CSARERGTDTHYF	TGCAGTGCTAGAGAGCGGGGCACAGATACGCATTATTTC
many	TRBD1	14	TRBV7-9	TRBJ2-7	CASSSRTGWNEQYF	TGTGCCAGCAGCAGCCGGACAGGGTGGAACGAGCAGTACTTC
medium-sized	TRBD2	12	TRBV20-1	TRBJ2-2	CSVLADGGELFF	TGCAGTGTACTAGCGGACGGCGGGGAGCTGTTTTTT
.	.	14	TRBV10-1	TRBJ2-2	CASTKGWDTGKLFF	TGCGCCAGCACCAAGGGATGGGACACCGGGAAGCTGTTTTTT
many	.	17	TRBV28	TRBJ1-1	CASTIPPQGQGNTEAFF	TGTGCCAGCACCATCCCCCCCCAGGGGCAGGGGAACACTGAAGCTTTCTTT
once	.	13	TRBV11-3	TRBJ2-1	CASRSRGGGEHFF	TGTGCCAGCAGATCGAGGGGGGGGGGGGAGCATTTCTTC
medium-sized	TRBD2	15	TRBV20-1	TRBJ2-1	CSAPYGLASDDEQFF	TGCAGTGCTCCCTATGGACTAGCCTCCGACGATGAGCAGTTCTTC
once	.	15	TRBV20-1	TRBJ2-5	CSARDSTGLQETKYF	TGCAGTGCTAGAGATTCGACGGGGCTCCAAGAGACCAAGTACTTC
few	.	13	TRBV11-1	TRBJ2-4	CASSPLMAGIQYF	TGTGCCAGCAGCCCCCTCATGGCCGGCATTCAGTACTTC
.	.	13	TRBV2	TRBJ1-1	CASSEGSYTEAFF	TGTGCCAGCAGTGAAGGGAGTTACACTGAAGCTTTCTTT
few	.	17	TRBV28	TRBJ2-1	CVSSLDLAAGGNNEQFF	TGTGTCAGCAGCTTAGACCTCGCAGCAGGAGGGAACAATGAGCAGTTCTTC
.	.	13	TRBV24-1	TRBJ2-3	CATSDDSTDTQYF	TGTGCCACCAGTGATGACAGCACAGATACGCAGTATTTT
.	.	13	TRBV11-3	TRBJ2-1	CANSSRGECEQLF	TGTGCCAACAGCTCGAGGGGGGAGTGTGAGCAGCTCTTC
once	.	14	TRBV20-1	TRBJ1-5	CSARPPYSNQPQHF	TGCAGTGCTAGACCACCTTATAGCAATCAGCCCCAGCATTTT
.	TRBD1	16	TRBV6-2/TRBV6-3	TRBJ2-1	CASSYSDRALYNEQFF	TGTGCCAGCAGTTACTCAGACAGGGCTCTTTACAATGAGCAGTTCTTC
many	.	12	TRBV30	TRBJ1-2	CAWKRESYGYTF	TGTGCCTGGAAAAGGGAATCGTATGGCTACACCTTC
once	TRBD2	15	TRBV12-3/TRBV12-4	TRBJ2-3	CAGRNTSVGTDTQYF	TGTGCCGGCAGAAACACTAGCGTCGGCACAGATACGCAGTATTTT
.	.	13	TRBV7-8	TRBJ2-3	CASNFGSTDTQYF	TGTGCAAGCAACTTTGGGAGCACAGATACGCAGTATTTT
.	.	14	TRBV6-2/TRBV6-3	TRBJ1-5	CASSYTKGISPQHF	TGTGCCAGCAGTTACACAAAAGGAATCAGCCCCCAGCATTTT
few	TRBD1	17	TRBV4-2	TRBJ2-2	CACSPSAGQGGAGELFF	TGTGCCTGCAGCCCCAGTGCCGGACAGGGCGGCGCCGGGGAGCTGTTTTTT
.	.	13	TRBV11-3	TRBJ2-1	CASSSRRGGEQFF	TGTGCCAGCAGCTCGAGGAGGGGGGGTGAACAGTTCTTC
once	TRBD2	17	TRBV12-3/TRBV12-4	TRBJ2-5	CASKGDKAGGLGETQYF	TGTGCCAGCAAGGGTGACAAAGCGGGGGGGCTTGGGGAGACCCAGTACTTC
.	.	15	TRBV11-2	TRBJ2-2	CASIGKRAGAGELFF	TGTGCCAGCATTGGCAAGCGGGCCGGAGCCGGGGAGCTGTTTTTT